Sequencing of this T cell receptor (beta chain) was carried out in a study of cytomegalovirus exposure and HLA in healthy donors. This clone was seen once. The V gene's germline CDR1 is SGHRS and CDR2 YFSETQ. The ends were cut back, 4 bases at V and 1 base at J, with 13 bases in the middle. The CDR3 length is 15 residues. PCR amplification relied on 60 Vbeta primers (plus 13 Jbeta primers). The method was immunoSEQ multiplex PCR; TCRdb's version includes in-frame clones alone and lacks a portion of them. Seen here are some 130,000 clones, approximately 78% observed once, and the top ten hold just over 8%.

The specimen was PBMCs. The clonotype was recovered from a woman between 50 and 59 years old in good health and CMV-seropositive. The V call is TRBV5-1, the J call TRBJ2-3; D not certain. CDR3 DNA sequence: TGCGCCAGCAGCGCGGCAGATTTCCGCACAGATACGCAGTATTTT. Residues: CASSAADFRTDTQYF. The full variable domain, completed using reference TRBV5-1 and TRBJ2-3, is KAGVTQTPRYLIKTRGQQVTLSCSPISGHRSVSWYQQTPGQGLQFLFEYFSETQRNKGNFPGRFSGRQFSNSRSEMNVSTLELGDSALYLCASSAADFRTDTQYFGPGTRLTVL.